A single sample is the source of the 8 T cell receptor beta chains below, sequenced in a study of neurological immune-mediated disorders. Noted time point: longitudinal time-point 2. TCRdb called the 5' RACE reads again in MiXCR, with one record for every CDR3 protein. The profile shows under 100,000 distinct CDR3 sequences, about 13% of them singletons. The sequenced sample was PBMCs. These TCRs come from a female donor with HTLV-1-associated myelopathy (HAM/TSP).

This clonotype was picked up many times. The rearrangement links TRBV4-1 to TRBJ2-5; 10 bases fit TRBD2. This CDR3 contains 16 residues. V dropped 1 base and J dropped 5; count of bases not matched to a gene: 7. CDR1 MGHRA and CDR2 YSYEKL come from the germline V gene. CDR3 amino acids: CASSQAALAGVETQYF. The DNA for the CDR3 is TGCGCCAGCAGCCAAGCGGCCCTAGCGGGGGTGGAGACCCAGTACTTC.

This clonotype was recorded at least ten times. CDR3 bases: TGTGCCAGCAGCAACCTTAATTCACCCCTCCACTTT. Encoded protein: CASSNLNSPLHF. V usage is TRBV7-9 and J usage is TRBJ1-6; D is unresolved. This CDR3 comprises 12 residues. Germline V gene lookup returns CDR1 SEHNR and CDR2 FQNEAQ (reference sequence). The V end was cut by 5 bases, the J end by 6 bases, with 5 bases between.

This clonotype was counted at least ten times. The chain has TRBV12-3 or TRBV12-4 and TRBJ1-5; D is ambiguous. The CDR3 has 13 amino acids. With 6 bases removed from V and 3 bases from J, the gap between germline ends came to 9 bases. The CDR3 DNA is TGTGCCAGCAGCCGGGAGGACAATCAGCCCCAGCATTTT. As protein: CASSREDNQPQHF.

The chain has TRBV5-1 and TRBJ2-2; the match to TRBD1 covers 9 bases. With V trimmed by 4 bases and J by 5 bases, 12 bases remained unmatched. Germline loops: CDR1 SGHRS, CDR2 YFSETQ. This CDR3 has 17 amino acids. The CDR3 nucleotides read TGCGCCAGCAGCAACCGGCCCCGACAGGGGGGGACCGGGGAGCTGTTTTTT. It specifies CASSNRPRQGGTGELFF.

This clonotype was recorded a few times. The J gene is TRBJ1-2, the V gene TRBV6-1; D unresolved. The CDR3 runs to 12 residues. V dropped 7 bases and J dropped 5 bases, with 11 bases sitting between them. Per germline, CDR1 MNHNS and CDR2 SASEGT. CDR3 bases: TGTGCCAGCACCCAGTCGACGTATGGCTACACCTTC. Its protein is CASTQSTYGYTF.

In its sample, this clonotype was seen many times. The junction shows a germline mismatch at one end, possibly a read error. The chain couples TRBV6-1 to TRBJ2-7; D is possibly TRBD1 (5 bases). Germline lookup yields CDR1 MNHNS and CDR2 SASEGT. The CDR3 spans 13 residues. CDR3 bases: TGTGCCAGCAGTGAAACCACAGGCTACAAGCAGTACTTC. Its protein product is CASSETTGYKQYF.

The chain is built from TRBV7-2 and TRBJ2-7; D is perhaps TRBD1 (5 bases). Germline V gene data show CDR1 as SGHTA and CDR2 as FQGNSA. The CDR3 runs to 12 residues. Between the trimmed V and J ends, which lost 4 bases and 5 bases, there was a span of 9 bases. The CDR3 region has the DNA TGTGCCAGCAGCTACAGGAACGACGAGCAGTACTTC. Its translation is CASSYRNDEQYF.

This clonotype was observed at least ten times. J is TRBJ2-2 and V is TRBV12-3 or TRBV12-4; unclear D gene. There are 11 residues in the CDR3. Trimming pared 7 bases from V and 5 bases from J, leaving 5 bases between. For the CDR3, the DNA is TGTGCCAGCAAGGTTACCGGGGAGCTGTTTTTT. This sequence encodes CASKVTGELFF.